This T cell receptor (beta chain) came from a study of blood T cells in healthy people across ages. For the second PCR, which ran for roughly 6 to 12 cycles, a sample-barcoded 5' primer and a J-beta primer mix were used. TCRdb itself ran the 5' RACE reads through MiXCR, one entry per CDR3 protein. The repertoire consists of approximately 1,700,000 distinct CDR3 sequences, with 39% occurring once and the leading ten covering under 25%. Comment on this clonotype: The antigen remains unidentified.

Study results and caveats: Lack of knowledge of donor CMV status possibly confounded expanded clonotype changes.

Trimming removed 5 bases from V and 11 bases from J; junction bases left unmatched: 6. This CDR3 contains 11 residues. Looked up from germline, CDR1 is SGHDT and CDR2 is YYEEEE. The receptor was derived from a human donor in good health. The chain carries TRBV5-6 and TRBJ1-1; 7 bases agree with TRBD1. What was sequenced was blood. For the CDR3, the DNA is TGTGCCAGCAGACACGACAGGGCCGCTTTCTTT. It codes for CASRHDRAAFF. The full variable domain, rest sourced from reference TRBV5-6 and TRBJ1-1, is DAGVTQSPTHLIKTRGQQVTLRCSPKSGHDTVSWYQQALGQGPQFIFQYYEEEERQRGNFPDRFSGHQFPNYSSELNVNALLLGDSALYLCASRHDRAAFFGQGTRLTVV.